These 29 T cell receptor beta chains were sequenced from one sample in a study of T-cell reconstitution after alpha-beta-depleted transplantation in children. Preparation of the TCRbeta library was carried out with unique molecular identifiers. MiXCR, applied by TCRdb to the PCR reads, yields one record per CDR3 protein. The sample lists approximately 520,000 distinct CDR3 sequences; less than 35% were seen once. The sequences come from PBMCs from the stem cell graft donor, collected from the stem cell graft. The receptor source for this set is a human donor who donated a stem cell graft to a child with aplastic anemia.

This clonotype has a handful of counts. The chain has TRBV6-1 and TRBJ1-1, with a weak D call TRBD1 (5 bases). The CDR3 spans 13 residues. Germline V gene sequence: CDR1 MNHNS, CDR2 SASEGT. V gave up 10 bases and J gave up 0 bases, with 12 bases separating them. The CDR3 DNA sequence: TGTGCCACTACGGACAAAATGAACACTGAAGCTTTCTTT. It is translated as CATTDKMNTEAFF.

The chain is built from TRBV12-3 or TRBV12-4 and TRBJ2-1, with 9 bases fitting TRBD2. The J segment lost 6 bases and the V segment lost 3 bases, leaving 3 bases of the junction unmatched. The CDR3 runs 14 residues. CDR3 in DNA: TGTGCCAGCAGTTTGACTAGCGGAGGCAATGAGCAGTTCTTC. This encodes CASSLTSGGNEQFF.

This rearrangement joins TRBV20-1 to TRBJ2-1, with TRBD2 matching over 12 bases. Germline loops: CDR1 DFQATT, CDR2 SNEGSKA (reference sequence). Losses at the gene ends were 1 base for V and 0 bases for J; bases not matched to a gene: 10. This CDR3 has 19 residues. Written as DNA, the CDR3 is TGCAGTGCTAGAGTTCTAAGGACTAGCGGGACCAGCTCCTACAATGAGCAGTTCTTC. Encoded protein: CSARVLRTSGTSSYNEQFF.

This clonotype was counted once. This rearrangement joins TRBV27 to TRBJ2-3; possibly TRBD2 for D (6 bases). Trimming removed 2 bases from V and 2 bases from J, with 11 bases in between. The V gene's germline CDR1 is MNHEY and CDR2 SMNVEV (reference sequence). The CDR3 totals 15 residues. The CDR3 region is CASSLMGLNTDTQYF. The DNA of the CDR3 is TGTGCCAGCAGTTTAATGGGACTGAACACAGATACGCAGTATTTT.

The rearrangement joins TRBV9 to TRBJ2-1; D is uncertain. Germline CDR1 and CDR2: SGDLS and YYNGEE. Trimming cost V 3 bases and J 8 bases, with 15 bases left between them. The CDR3 consists of 14 residues. The CDR3 loop is CASSATQSRDEQFF. For the CDR3, the DNA is TGTGCCAGCAGCGCAACGCAGAGTCGGGATGAGCAGTTCTTC.

This chain links TRBV24-1 with TRBJ1-5; D unresolved. V was shortened by 6 bases and J by 10 bases, with 15 bases between the two germline ends. The CDR3 covers 13 residues. Germline CDR1 KGHDR, CDR2 SFDVKD. The DNA of the CDR3 is TGTGCCACCAGTAGTTCCACGGACCGTCCCCAGCATTTT. Its translation is CATSSSTDRPQHF.

This rearrangement joins TRBV6-1 to TRBJ1-5, with 8 positions matching TRBD1. The CDR3 sequence is 15 residues long. Germline-derived CDR1 and CDR2 are MNHNS and SASEGT. The V segment lost 5 bases and the J segment 3 bases; nucleotides outside the gene matches: 6. This chain's CDR3 is CASSPGTGFNQPQHF. In DNA form, the CDR3 reads TGTGCCAGCAGTCCCGGGACAGGCTTCAATCAGCCCCAGCATTTT.

The chain is built from TRBV18 and TRBJ2-7, with 9 bases identical to TRBD1. CDR1 and CDR2 from the germline V gene are KGHSH and LQKENI. The CDR3 runs 13 residues. With 4 bases clipped from V and 6 bases from J, the junction kept 4 bases outside the gene matches. DNA of the CDR3: TGTGCCAGCTCACGGACAGGGGAGGGCGAGCAGTACTTC. It specifies CASSRTGEGEQYF.

The chain carries TRBV20-1 and TRBJ1-1, with 10 bases matching TRBD1. The junction had 3 bases not matched to a gene; V was cut back by 3 bases and J by 8 bases. Germline CDR1 DFQATT, CDR2 SNEGSKA (reference sequence). There are 12 residues in the CDR3. CDR3 DNA sequence: TGCAGTGCTAGGACAGGGGGCCGAGAAGCTTTCTTT. Amino acid sequence: CSARTGGREAFF.

This clonotype was found once. This chain links TRBV28 with TRBJ2-5, with 14 bases aligning to TRBD2. There are 18 residues in the CDR3. With 6 bases clipped from V and 2 bases from J, the junction kept 11 bases outside the gene matches. Germline-derived CDR1 and CDR2 are MDHEN and SYDVKM. The CDR3 nucleotides read TGTGCCAGCAGACCCCTAGACTGGACTAGCGGGAGGCAAGAGACCCAGTACTTC. Translation gives CASRPLDWTSGRQETQYF. Drawing the rest from reference TRBV28 and TRBJ2-5, the complete variable domain is DVKVTQSSRYLVKRTGEKVFLECVQDMDHENMFWYRQDPGLGLRLIYFSYDVKMKEKGDIPEGYSVSREKKERFSLILESASTNQTSMYLCASRPLDWTSGRQETQYFGPGTRLLVL.

The chain couples TRBV29-1 to TRBJ2-7, with D unclear. Trimming pared 1 base from V and 0 bases from J, leaving 13 bases between. The germline V gene encodes CDR1 SQVTM and CDR2 ANQGSEA. The CDR3 sequence is 15 residues long. The CDR3 DNA is TGCAGCGTTGAAGGGGGTCCAGGAAGCTCCTACGAGCAGTACTTC. Its translation is CSVEGGPGSSYEQYF.

The CDR3 DNA follows: TGTGCCAGCAGCTTGGTTGGCACCTCGAACACTGAAGCTTTCTTT. This gives the protein CASSLVGTSNTEAFF. The gene calls are TRBV5-4 and TRBJ1-1; D ambiguous. Germline CDR1 is SGHNT and CDR2 is YYREEE (reference sequence). Trimming removed 0 bases at V and 1 base at J, with 10 bases between. The CDR3 sequence is 15 residues long.

This clonotype has just a few counts. The V call is TRBV7-8, the J call TRBJ1-1, with D possibly TRBD1 on 5 matching bases. Trimming removed 5 bases at V and 11 bases at J, with 12 bases between. The CDR3 spans 11 residues. Germline values: CDR1 SGHVS, CDR2 FQNEAQ. CDR3 DNA: TGTGCCAGCAGCCACCTGACAGACGCTTTCTTT. It encodes CASSHLTDAFF.

V is TRBV2 and J is TRBJ2-3, with 11 bases identical to TRBD1. The germline V gene encodes CDR1 SNHLY and CDR2 FYNNEI. V was pared by 5 bases and J by 2 bases, with 3 bases of the junction left unmatched. The CDR3 has 15 amino acids. The CDR3 sequence is CASSRTGGPTDTQYF. The CDR3 nucleotides read TGTGCCAGCAGTCGGACAGGGGGCCCCACAGATACGCAGTATTTT. The full variable domain, in which reference TRBV2 and TRBJ2-3 provide the parts outside the CDR3, is EPEVTQTPSHQVTQMGQEVILRCVPISNHLYFYWYRQILGQKVEFLVSFYNNEISEKSEIFDDQFSVERPDGSNFTLKIRSTKLEDSAMYFCASSRTGGPTDTQYFGPGTRLTVL.

The rearrangement joins TRBV6-5 to TRBJ2-7, with D perhaps TRBD1 (6 bases). The CDR3 covers 17 residues. Between the trimmed V and J ends, which lost 2 bases and 5 bases, there was a span of 22 bases. Germline assignment: CDR1 MNHEY and CDR2 SVGAGI. The CDR3 spells CASSYGSWQGTGNEQYF. Here the CDR3 DNA reads TGTGCCAGCAGTTACGGTTCTTGGCAGGGGACGGGTAACGAGCAGTACTTC.

This sequence joins TRBV7-8 and TRBJ1-5, with D possibly matching TRBD1 (5 bases). The V gene lost 5 bases and the J gene lost 5 bases, with 10 bases spanning the gap. CDR3 length: 13 residues. Germline V gene sequence: CDR1 SGHVS, CDR2 FQNEAQ. In DNA, the CDR3 is TGTGCCAGCAGCCCCACGACAGATCAGCCCCAGCATTTT. As protein: CASSPTTDQPQHF.

The chain combines TRBV29-1 with TRBJ2-7; 9 bases match TRBD2. Trimming removed 8 bases from V and 4 bases from J; junction bases left unmatched: 12. Germline V gene sequence: CDR1 SQVTM, CDR2 ANQGSEA. The CDR3 spans 14 residues. The chain's CDR3 is CSFQGGAGGYEQYF. DNA for the CDR3: TGCAGCTTCCAAGGCGGGGCGGGAGGGTACGAGCAGTACTTC.

This clonotype came up many times. The chain employs TRBV9 and TRBJ2-3; TRBD1 might be the D (6 bases). The CDR3 runs to 15 residues. Germline V gene sequence: CDR1 SGDLS, CDR2 YYNGEE. V gave up 1 base and J gave up 2 bases, with 11 bases separating them. CDR3 nucleotides: TGTGCCAGCAGCGTAAGTGGACAGCACACAGATACGCAGTATTTT. It yields the protein CASSVSGQHTDTQYF.

The chain recombines TRBV20-1 with TRBJ1-2; TRBD1 matches 9 bases. V trimming: 6 bases; J trimming: 6 bases; junction bases outside the gene matches: 11. CDR1 DFQATT and CDR2 SNEGSKA come from the germline V gene (reference sequence). The CDR3 extends over 14 amino acids. DNA of the CDR3: TGCAGTGCCACCTGGACAGGGGTTCAACATGGCTACACCTTC. This gives the protein CSATWTGVQHGYTF.

This chain uses TRBV12-3 or TRBV12-4 with TRBJ2-4; 8 bases are shared with TRBD2. The CDR3 loop spans 16 amino acids. Losses at the gene ends were 2 bases for V and 6 bases for J; bases not matched to a gene: 9. This CDR3 reads CASSLTLGLAGNIQYF. The CDR3 coding sequence is TGTGCCAGCAGTTTAACTCTGGGGCTAGCGGGAAACATTCAGTACTTC.

The chain is built from TRBV29-1 and TRBJ2-2, with D tentatively TRBD1 (7 bases). CDR3 length: 15 residues. V lost 6 bases to trimming and J lost 2 bases, with 16 bases between them. Germline V gene lookup returns CDR1 SQVTM and CDR2 ANQGSEA. This CDR3 is CSVSGGTVNTGELFF. In DNA form, the CDR3 reads TGCAGCGTCTCAGGGGGGACAGTTAACACCGGGGAGCTGTTTTTT.

This clonotype was seen once. The gene calls are TRBV29-1 and TRBJ2-1; D may be TRBD2 (7 bases). The CDR3 spans 15 residues. Per germline, CDR1 SQVTM and CDR2 ANQGSEA. The V end lost 4 bases, the J end lost 1 base, and 14 bases lay between the germline ends. CDR3 loop: CSVVKGEGSYNEQFF. For the CDR3, the DNA is TGCAGCGTTGTAAAGGGGGAGGGGTCCTACAATGAGCAGTTCTTC.

The J gene is TRBJ2-3, the V gene TRBV18, with 15 bases lining up with TRBD2. The V gene's germline CDR1 is KGHSH and CDR2 LQKENI. The CDR3 has 17 amino acids. V gave up 0 bases and J gave up 4 bases; unmatched junction bases: 2. Here the CDR3 DNA reads TGTGCCAGCTCACCACCGGGACTAGCGGGAGGTTCAGATACGCAGTATTTT. Its translation: CASSPPGLAGGSDTQYF.

The rearrangement joins TRBV20-1 to TRBJ1-2; D is undetermined. CDR3 length equals 11 residues. CDR1 and CDR2 (germline): DFQATT, SNEGSKA (reference sequence). The germline V and J ends were trimmed by 6 bases and 3 bases, with 8 bases remaining between them. This CDR3 is CSARKDYGYTF. CDR3 sequence (DNA): TGCAGTGCCCGAAAGGACTATGGCTACACCTTC.

The V call is TRBV7-3, the J call TRBJ2-2, with D uncertain. V was trimmed by 4 bases and J by 1 base, leaving 7 bases between them. CDR3 length equals 14 residues. The germline V gene encodes CDR1 SGHTA and CDR2 FQGTGA. The CDR3 nucleotides read TGTGCCAGCAGCTCCCTGGGGAACACCGGGGAGCTGTTTTTT. Translated, it gives CASSSLGNTGELFF.

The gene calls are TRBV6-5 and TRBJ1-2; D is undetermined. The V gene lost 2 bases and the J gene lost 8 bases, with 6 bases spanning the gap. From germline, CDR1 is MNHEY and CDR2 SVGAGI. The CDR3 covers 11 residues. The CDR3 bases are TGTGCCAGCAGTTACCTGGGGGGCTACACCTTC. Protein: CASSYLGGYTF.

This clonotype turned up a few times. The V and J genes are TRBV29-1 and TRBJ2-5; D possibly corresponds to TRBD2 (6 bases). Deletions cut 7 bases from V and 5 bases from J, with 14 bases between. The germline gives CDR1 SQVTM, CDR2 ANQGSEA. CDR3 length: 12 residues. CDR3 sequence (DNA): TGCAGCGGACTAGGAAGGGAGGAGACCCAGTACTTC. As protein: CSGLGREETQYF.

V and J are TRBV18 and TRBJ2-1, with TRBD1 matching over 7 bases. Trimming removed 3 bases from V and 10 bases from J; junction bases left unmatched: 12. CDR1 KGHSH and CDR2 LQKENI come from the germline V gene. CDR3 length equals 15 residues. CDR3 protein: CASSPLHTGDGEQFF. In nucleotides, the CDR3 is TGTGCCAGCTCACCGCTTCACACAGGGGATGGAGAGCAGTTCTTC.

The chain uses TRBV5-1 and TRBJ1-1; tentative D call: TRBD1 (5 bases). The CDR3 is 16 residues long. The germline V and J ends were trimmed by 3 bases and 1 base, with 16 bases remaining between them. CDR1 SGHRS and CDR2 YFSETQ come from the germline V gene. The CDR3 coding sequence is TGCGCCAGCAGCTCCCTTCCGGCAGGGAAGAACACTGAAGCTTTCTTT. It yields the protein CASSSLPAGKNTEAFF.